The T cell receptor beta chain described here comes from a study of blood T cell repertoires in COVID-19 (dated by TCRdb to the early 2020s). For the wider study: Samples covering the acute and convalescent phases of COVID-19 were provided by collaborators in the United States, Italy and Spain. Where HLA class I and class II types were available, the types were taken from metadata supplied by the sample provider, not from assay-based typing. The sample metadata nearly always contained a de-identified subject ID, COVID-19 status, age in years and sex. The prospective study material was composed of cDNA or gDNA derived from T cells, B-cell-depleted T cells, or PBMCs. The dataset comprised deeply sampled blood TCRbeta repertoires from subjects exposed to, actively infected with, or recovered from COVID-19. The samples were drawn from the first 160 participants of the ongoing ImmuneRACE study and from 1,200 or so subjects provided by 6 global collaborators. The repertoires were made available in a free public database intended to serve as a resource for research on the immune response to SARS-CoV-2. The research as a whole found: The quantity of clinical and demographic metadata differed by source and by participant and was supplied without curation.

TCRbeta CDR3 regions were amplified from genomic DNA using the immunoSEQ Assay, a bias-controlled multiplex PCR. In the original analysis: Within the assay, amplification of reference gene primers was used to estimate how many nucleated cells each sample contained. To quantify the absolute abundance of each unique TCRbeta CDR3 rearrangement, sequence reads were collapsed and filtered. Productive Simpson clonality was computed per sample as the square root of Simpson's diversity index over productive rearrangements. Not all clones reach the TCRdb copy of this immuneACCESS table, which keeps in-frame sequences only. Checked studies attribute under half of the gap to unresolved V genes and leave the rest unexplained. V, J and clone size are those of that table, while D and trimming were read from the DNA. The sample table holds over 15,000 clones, of which 89% were seen once. About an eighth of the sample belongs to the ten largest clones.

The collaborating institutions used their own protocols to collect whole blood in K2EDTA tubes. For TCRbeta analysis, collaborator samples were shipped as frozen whole blood, as isolated PBMCs, or as DNA extracted from either sample type. Turning to this clone: Which antigen it targets is not known. No much larger clonotype is one base removed from it; base qualities were not supplied.

Reading from cysteine to phenylalanine, the CDR3 counts 17 amino acids. Only the CDR3 part of the read is kept: 51 bases, read in frame from the first base. V sheds 0 bases and J sheds 1 base, leaving 16 bases between their ends. As encoded in the germline V gene, CDR1 is SGDLS while CDR2 is YYNGEE. The sequence was collected from a man aged 55 to 70 with active COVID-19. Specimen: peripheral blood. This receptor chain uses TRBV9 and TRBJ1-1; the D gene assignment is ambiguous. CDR3 sequence: CASSVDHREIENTEAFF. The DNA sequence follows: TGTGCCAGCAGCGTAGATCATCGGGAGATAGAGAACACTGAAGCTTTCTTT.